The T cell receptor beta chain described here comes from a study of identical twins (dated by TCRdb to 2015 to 2016). Turning to the overall study: The study deep-sequenced TCR alpha and beta repertoires from monozygotic twins, unrelated adults of various ages and cord blood to test whether fetal clonotypes persist. Replicate twin experiments were performed at different times using different library preparation protocols to rule out contamination. Results and caveats for the whole study, not just this receptor: Fewer insertions were carried by abundant cord blood beta clonotypes; a weaker similar trend was observed in young adult naive repertoires, while no such trend was observed in memory repertoires. A weaker excess of twin sharing was found in beta out-of-frame sequences because the signal-to-noise ratio was lowered by fewer shared sequences. Conclusions relied on cross-sectional statistical analysis, since the same donors could not be followed over many years. In monozygotic twins, out-of-frame TCR alpha sharing was systematically underestimated by recombination models, although the models agreed with sharing between unrelated individuals. Compared with coincidental sharing between unrelated individuals, out-of-frame TCR alpha sequences shared between twins had an excess of sequences with low generation probability. Zero-insertion analyses could be partly confounded by invariant T cells such as MAIT and iNKT, although diverse VJ usage argued against such confounding for most clonotypes.

All donors were healthy Caucasians. Three pairs of female monozygotic twins, all aged about 18 to 29 years, were included in the twin cohort. CD4+ and CD8+ T cell populations were isolated with positive isolation kits from Invitrogen. The receptor library was made with 5' RACE. Sequencing was carried out with an Illumina HiSeq 2000. A universal primer binding site was added through template switching, and the final cDNA carried a unique molecular identifier so that TCR cDNA molecules could be counted accurately. Specific primers in the conserved constant-segment region were used to synthesize first-strand cDNA for TCR alpha and beta chains. Each cDNA library was double barcoded, with a SMART-Mk sample barcode plus Illumina barcodes, to control for contamination. TruSeq adapter sequences, together with Illumina sample barcodes, were added in two successive PCR steps. The TCR alpha and beta cDNA libraries were sequenced on the Illumina HiSeq platform using custom primers. The original pipeline was this. Raw reads were processed with MiGEC to extract unique molecular identifiers, and MiXCR was used to determine CDR3 positions. For each individual, recombination models were inferred using an EM algorithm with the repgenHMM and IGoR tools. Shared clonotypes were analyzed with the tcR package in R, and sharing was normalized by the product of cloneset sizes. Out-of-frame nonproductive sequences were analyzed to study raw recombination free of thymic and clonal selection effects. The raw public data were reprocessed by TCRdb itself: fastp quality trimming at Q25, MiXCR clonotype calling, in-frame beta chains only. Entries are consolidated by CDR3 protein sequence, retaining the most common genes and DNA. These V and J calls rely on TCRdb rather than the paper's analysis. The table for this sample lists 510,000 or so distinct CDR3 sequences; 13% to 15% of them were counted only once. The ten top clones hold around 0.4% of the sample.

This clonotype was detected many times. What this receptor recognizes is not known. Base qualities are missing; no much larger clone stands one base away. Taken from cysteine to phenylalanine, the CDR3 has 15 residues. CDR3 DNA is the only sequence kept; it has 45 bases, read in frame from the first base. Compared with germline, V lacks 5 bases and J lacks 7 bases; bases without a gene match: 8. The data also belong to a second study, concerning yellow fever vaccine responses in identical twins. According to the second study: The authors reported that the T cell response to vaccination in identical twins appeared partly convergent and partly personalized. In the study, vaccine-responding T cell clones were precisely tracked in identical twins.

Source material: CD4+ T cells sorted from blood. This receptor was obtained from a woman between 18 and 30 years old in good health. The chain is encoded by TRBV12-3 or TRBV12-4 joined to TRBJ2-1; 10 bases in between match TRBD2. This receptor has the CDR3 CASSPSGSKRNEQFF. The DNA is as follows: TGTGCCAGCAGTCCTAGCGGGAGTAAGCGGAATGAGCAGTTCTTC.